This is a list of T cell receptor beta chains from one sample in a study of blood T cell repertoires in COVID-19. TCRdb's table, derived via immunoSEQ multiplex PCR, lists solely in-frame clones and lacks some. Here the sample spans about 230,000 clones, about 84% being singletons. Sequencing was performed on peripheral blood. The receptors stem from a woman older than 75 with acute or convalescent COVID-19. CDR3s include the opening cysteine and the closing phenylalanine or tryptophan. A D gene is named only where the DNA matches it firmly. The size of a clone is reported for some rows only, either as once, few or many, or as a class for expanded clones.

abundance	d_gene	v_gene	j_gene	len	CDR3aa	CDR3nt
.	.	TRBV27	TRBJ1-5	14	CASKRQGSNQPQHF	TGTGCCAGCAAAAGGCAGGGGAGCAATCAGCCCCAGCATTTT
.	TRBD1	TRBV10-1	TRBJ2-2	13	CASSVSGGGELFF	TGCGCCAGCAGTGTTTCAGGGGGCGGGGAGCTGTTTTTT
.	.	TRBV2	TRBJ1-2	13	CASGLRGNYGYTF	TGTGCCAGCGGCCTAAGGGGAAACTATGGCTACACCTTC
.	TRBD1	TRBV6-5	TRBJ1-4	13	CASSGTANEKLFF	TGTGCCAGCTCCGGGACAGCTAATGAAAAACTGTTTTTT
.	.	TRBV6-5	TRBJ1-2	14	CASSYSKEFYGYTF	TGTGCCAGCAGTTACTCGAAGGAGTTCTATGGCTACACCTTC
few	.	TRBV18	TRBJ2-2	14	CASSPPSSAGELFF	TGTGCCAGCTCACCCCCGTCTAGCGCGGGGGAGCTGTTTTTT
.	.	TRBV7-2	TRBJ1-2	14	CASSLATGVWGYTF	TGTGCCAGCAGCTTAGCTACGGGAGTCTGGGGCTACACCTTC
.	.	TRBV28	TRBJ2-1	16	CASSYLGRETDNEQFF	TGTGCCAGCAGTTACCTGGGCAGGGAAACAGACAATGAGCAGTTCTTC
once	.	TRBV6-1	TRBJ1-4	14	CASSETGIPEKLFF	TGTGCCAGCAGTGAAACGGGGATTCCCGAAAAACTGTTTTTT
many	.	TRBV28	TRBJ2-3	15	CASSPSHLRTDTQYF	TGTGCCAGCAGTCCTAGCCACCTTCGCACAGATACGCAGTATTTT
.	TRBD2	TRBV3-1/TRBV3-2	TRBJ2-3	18	CASSQGKRTSGGVDTQYF	TGTGCCAGCAGCCAAGGCAAACGGACTAGCGGGGGGGTGGATACGCAGTATTTT
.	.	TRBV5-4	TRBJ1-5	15	CASSLGARGNQPQHF	TGTGCCAGCAGCTTGGGGGCCCGTGGCAATCAGCCCCAGCATTTT
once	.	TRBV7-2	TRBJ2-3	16	CASSLTAASGSDTQYF	TGTGCCAGCAGCTTAACGGCCGCCAGCGGCTCAGATACGCAGTATTTT
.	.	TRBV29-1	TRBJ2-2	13	CSVGQLGTGELFF	TGCAGCGTTGGACAGTTGGGGACCGGGGAGCTGTTTTTT
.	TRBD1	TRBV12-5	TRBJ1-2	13	CASGSGTGYGYTF	TGTGCTAGTGGTTCGGGGACAGGCTATGGCTACACCTTC
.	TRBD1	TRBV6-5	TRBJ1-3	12	CARGQVVNTIYF	TGTGCCAGGGGACAGGTAGTGAACACCATATATTTT
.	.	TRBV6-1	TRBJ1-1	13	CASSEAGNTEAFF	TGTGCCAGCAGTGAGGCAGGGAACACTGAAGCTTTCTTT
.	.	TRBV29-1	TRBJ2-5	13	CSVATGIGETQYF	TGCAGCGTCGCCACAGGGATTGGTGAGACCCAGTACTTC
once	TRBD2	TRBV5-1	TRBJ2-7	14	CASSGTSGTYEQYF	TGCGCCAGCAGCGGGACTAGCGGGACCTACGAGCAGTACTTC
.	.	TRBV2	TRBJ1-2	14	CASSPPTRNYGYTF	TGTGCCAGCAGCCCCCCCACACGAAACTATGGCTACACCTTC
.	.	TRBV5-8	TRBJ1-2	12	CASSFRVHGYTF	TGTGCCAGCAGCTTCAGGGTCCATGGCTACACCTTC
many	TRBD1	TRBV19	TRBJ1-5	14	CASGDRGVSQPQHF	TGTGCCAGTGGGGACAGAGGTGTATCGCAGCCCCAGCATTTT
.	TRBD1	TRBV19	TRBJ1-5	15	CASSATTGGRQPQHF	TGTGCCAGTAGTGCCACGACAGGGGGCCGGCAGCCCCAGCATTTT
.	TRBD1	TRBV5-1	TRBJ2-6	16	CASEQGASSGANVLTF	TGCGCCAGCGAACAGGGGGCGTCCTCTGGGGCCAACGTCCTGACTTTC
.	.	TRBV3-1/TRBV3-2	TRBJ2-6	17	CASSQATRASGANVLTF	TGTGCCAGCAGCCAAGCCACCAGGGCCTCTGGGGCCAACGTCCTGACTTTC
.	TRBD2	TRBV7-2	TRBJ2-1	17	CASSLRTRLAGDNEQFF	TGTGCCAGCAGCTTAAGGACCCGACTAGCGGGAGACAATGAGCAGTTCTTC
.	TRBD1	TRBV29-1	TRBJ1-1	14	CSVRQGVLTTEAFF	TGCAGCGTTCGACAGGGTGTCCTTACCACTGAAGCTTTCTTT
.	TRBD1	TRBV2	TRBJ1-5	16	CASRDPGQGLMGPQHF	TGTGCCAGCAGGGACCCAGGACAGGGCCTGATGGGGCCCCAGCATTTT
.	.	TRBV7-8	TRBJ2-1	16	CASSPRDFQGFNEQFF	TGTGCCAGCAGTCCCCGGGACTTTCAGGGATTCAATGAGCAGTTCTTC
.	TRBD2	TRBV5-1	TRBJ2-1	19	CASSFRSSGRTHTKNEQFF	TGCGCCAGCAGCTTCAGATCTAGCGGGAGAACACACACAAAGAATGAGCAGTTCTTC
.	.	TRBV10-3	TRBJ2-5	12	CAIRGSQETQYF	TGTGCCATCAGGGGCAGCCAAGAGACCCAGTACTTC
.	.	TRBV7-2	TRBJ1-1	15	CASSLVAGAPTEAFF	TGTGCCAGCAGCTTAGTTGCGGGGGCGCCGACTGAAGCTTTCTTT
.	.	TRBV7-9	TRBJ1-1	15	CASTLGRPVNTEAFF	TGTGCCAGCACCCTAGGTAGGCCCGTGAACACTGAAGCTTTCTTT
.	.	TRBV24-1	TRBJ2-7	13	CATSDFYGYEQYF	TGTGCCACCAGTGATTTTTACGGCTACGAGCAGTACTTC
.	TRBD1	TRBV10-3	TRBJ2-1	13	CAITPGQHNEQFF	TGTGCCATCACTCCGGGACAGCACAATGAGCAGTTCTTC
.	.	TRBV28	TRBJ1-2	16	CASTSLGQPTNYGYTF	TGTGCCAGTACATCCCTGGGGCAGCCAACTAACTATGGCTACACCTTC
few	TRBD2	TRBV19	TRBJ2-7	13	CASSIGGYREQYF	TGTGCCAGTAGTATCGGGGGGTATCGGGAGCAGTACTTC
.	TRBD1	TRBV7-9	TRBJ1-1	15	CASNLDRVRETEAFF	TGTGCCAGCAACTTGGACAGGGTTAGAGAGACTGAAGCTTTCTTT
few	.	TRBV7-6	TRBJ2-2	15	CASSLTGHNTGELFF	TGTGCCAGCAGCTTAACTGGACACAACACCGGGGAGCTGTTTTTT
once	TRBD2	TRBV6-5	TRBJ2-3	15	CASKSFAGGFDTQYF	TGTGCCAGCAAATCGTTTGCGGGGGGCTTTGATACGCAGTATTTT
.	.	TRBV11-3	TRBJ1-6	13	CASSLDVISPLHF	TGTGCCAGCAGCTTAGATGTAATTTCACCCCTCCACTTT
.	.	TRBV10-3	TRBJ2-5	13	CAISEVGQETQYF	TGTGCCATCAGTGAGGTCGGGCAAGAGACCCAGTACTTC
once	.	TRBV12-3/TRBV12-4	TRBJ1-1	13	CASILQGNTEAFF	TGTGCCAGCATCCTACAGGGGAACACTGAAGCTTTCTTT
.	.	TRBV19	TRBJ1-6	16	CASSIGTEIFNSPLHF	TGTGCCAGTAGTATAGGCACAGAAATTTTTAATTCACCCCTCCACTTT
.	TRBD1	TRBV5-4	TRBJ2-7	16	CASSSGKDRGVYEQYF	TGTGCCAGCAGCTCGGGAAAGGACAGGGGGGTGTACGAGCAGTACTTC
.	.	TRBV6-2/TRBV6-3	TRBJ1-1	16	CASSKSAGRGITEAFF	TGTGCCAGCAGTAAGTCAGCTGGACGCGGGATAACTGAAGCTTTCTTT
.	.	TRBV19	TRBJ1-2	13	CASIGGQNYGYTF	TGTGCCAGTATCGGAGGGCAGAACTATGGCTACACCTTC